Given below is one T cell receptor beta chain in context. The antigen is not known. The data were produced by immunoSEQ multiplex PCR, yet TCRdb's version contains in-frame clones alone and is incomplete. The sample lists about 45,000 clones; roughly four fifths were seen once. The entry originates in a study of vaccination effects on CD4 cells after COVID-19. On the study more broadly: Samples came 142 and 148 days after COVID-19 diagnosis, before vaccination.

Trimming removed 4 bases from V and 4 bases from J; junction bases left unmatched: 1. The CDR3 contains 15 residues. Per germline, CDR1 MGHRA and CDR2 YSYEKL. Expansion with viral peptide pools was applied to antigen-specific CD4+ T cells by the ViraFEST assay prior to sequencing. Once cultured for more than nine days, the cells underwent separation to obtain CD4+ T cells. This individual contracted SARS-CoV-2 between March and December 2020, as verified by PCR. Supplemented with roughly 10 IU/ml IL-2 and about 10 ug/ml peptides, approximately 2 million PBMC per well were kept in culture. The receptor was derived from a human donor who had a prior SARS-CoV-2 infection. J is TRBJ2-1 and V is TRBV4-1; 13 bases are a match to TRBD2. The sample was CD4+ T cells from PBMCs cultured with a peptide pool, taken before COVID-19 vaccination. CDR3 loop: CASSPGLAGYNEQFF. The CDR3 DNA sequence: TGCGCCAGCAGCCCGGGACTAGCGGGATACAATGAGCAGTTCTTC.